These T cell receptor beta chains were read from a single sample in a study of Graves' ophthalmopathy and Graves' hyperthyroidism. TCRdb redid the calling of the multiplex PCR reads with MiXCR, one entry per CDR3 protein. The repertoire has hundreds of thousands of distinct CDR3 sequences, 35% to 45% of them found once; the top ten carry roughly 3%. Material: peripheral blood. Receptors were obtained from an adult man with Graves' ophthalmopathy. Both conserved end residues are part of each CDR3. The order of the fields is J gene, V gene, clone size, D gene, CDR3 protein, CDR3 DNA. The D gene is left open where the match is weak. A row's size may be missing; if present it is once, few, many or a size class.

j_call: TRBJ2-1; v_call: TRBV10-3; clone_size: .; d_call: TRBD2; cdr3_aa: CASSELAGPLSYNEQFF; cdr3_nt: TGTGCCAGCAGTGAGTTAGCGGGCCCCCTCTCCTACAATGAGCAGTTCTTC
j_call: TRBJ1-2; v_call: TRBV29-1; clone_size: .; d_call: .; cdr3_aa: CSLGEMRGYTF; cdr3_nt: TGCAGCTTAGGGGAAATGAGGGGCTACACCTTC
j_call: TRBJ2-5; v_call: TRBV6-5; clone_size: many; d_call: .; cdr3_aa: CASSAYGGPQETQYF; cdr3_nt: TGTGCCAGCAGTGCGTACGGGGGCCCTCAAGAGACCCAGTACTTC
j_call: TRBJ2-5; v_call: TRBV12-3/TRBV12-4; clone_size: many; d_call: .; cdr3_aa: CASRQGGLFGETQYF; cdr3_nt: TGTGCCAGCCGACAGGGAGGGTTGTTCGGAGAGACCCAGTACTTC
j_call: TRBJ2-2; v_call: TRBV7-9; clone_size: .; d_call: .; cdr3_aa: CASSQAFRGSGNTGELFF; cdr3_nt: TGTGCCAGCAGCCAAGCCTTCCGGGGGAGCGGGAACACCGGGGAGCTGTTTTTT
j_call: TRBJ1-5; v_call: TRBV6-5; clone_size: many; d_call: .; cdr3_aa: CASRDGQRGRLNQPQHF; cdr3_nt: TGTGCCAGCAGGGACGGACAGCGAGGGCGGCTCAATCAGCCCCAGCATTTT
j_call: TRBJ1-5; v_call: TRBV10-3; clone_size: .; d_call: .; cdr3_aa: CAISPGDDQPQHF; cdr3_nt: TGTGCCATCAGCCCGGGGGACGATCAGCCCCAGCATTTT
j_call: TRBJ1-2; v_call: TRBV29-1; clone_size: once; d_call: TRBD1; cdr3_aa: CSVDGQGANGYTF; cdr3_nt: TGCAGCGTTGACGGGCAGGGGGCAAATGGCTACACCTTC
j_call: TRBJ1-2; v_call: TRBV4-1; clone_size: .; d_call: .; cdr3_aa: CASTLSVGDRIIYGYTF; cdr3_nt: TGCGCCAGCACCCTATCGGTAGGCGACCGGATTATCTATGGCTACACCTTC
j_call: TRBJ1-4; v_call: TRBV10-3; clone_size: many; d_call: TRBD1; cdr3_aa: CAIRGQANEKLFF; cdr3_nt: TGTGCCATCAGGGGACAGGCTAATGAAAAACTGTTTTTT
j_call: TRBJ1-4; v_call: TRBV11-2; clone_size: .; d_call: .; cdr3_aa: CASSPRYASSANEKLFF; cdr3_nt: TGTGCCAGCAGCCCCCGGTATGCCTCGTCCGCTAATGAAAAACTGTTTTTT
j_call: TRBJ1-1; v_call: TRBV29-1; clone_size: many; d_call: .; cdr3_aa: CSVELVGHGTEAFF; cdr3_nt: TGCAGCGTTGAGTTGGTGGGCCACGGCACTGAAGCTTTCTTT
j_call: TRBJ1-4; v_call: TRBV7-9; clone_size: .; d_call: .; cdr3_aa: CASSPQVGRGKLFF; cdr3_nt: TGTGCCAGCAGCCCCCAGGTCGGGAGGGGCAAACTGTTTTTT
j_call: TRBJ1-4; v_call: TRBV25-1; clone_size: .; d_call: TRBD1; cdr3_aa: CASRRTGPDEKLFF; cdr3_nt: TGTGCCAGCAGACGGACAGGGCCTGATGAAAAACTGTTTTTT
j_call: TRBJ1-4; v_call: TRBV2; clone_size: many; d_call: .; cdr3_aa: CASSEGGYATNEKLFF; cdr3_nt: TGTGCCAGCAGTGAAGGAGGGTATGCAACTAATGAAAAACTGTTTTTT
j_call: TRBJ2-3; v_call: TRBV25-1; clone_size: many; d_call: .; cdr3_aa: CASSEPSGAGPDTQYF; cdr3_nt: TGTGCCAGCAGTGAACCCTCAGGAGCAGGTCCAGATACGCAGTATTTT
j_call: TRBJ1-5; v_call: TRBV7-9; clone_size: many; d_call: .; cdr3_aa: CASSQGGGGSNQPQHF; cdr3_nt: TGTGCCAGCAGCCAGGGAGGGGGGGGTAGCAATCAGCCCCAGCATTTT
j_call: TRBJ2-5; v_call: TRBV7-2; clone_size: once; d_call: .; cdr3_aa: CASSYDGRGKTQYF; cdr3_nt: TGTGCCAGCAGTTATGACGGCAGGGGAAAGACCCAGTACTTC
j_call: TRBJ2-7; v_call: TRBV7-2; clone_size: many; d_call: .; cdr3_aa: CASSERRYEQYF; cdr3_nt: TGTGCCAGCAGCGAGCGTAGGTACGAGCAGTACTTC
j_call: TRBJ2-5; v_call: TRBV7-8; clone_size: many; d_call: .; cdr3_aa: CASSWPRGGREETQYF; cdr3_nt: TGTGCCAGCAGCTGGCCCCGGGGTGGGCGCGAAGAGACCCAGTACTTC
j_call: TRBJ1-1; v_call: TRBV6-5; clone_size: many; d_call: .; cdr3_aa: CASRFGQKAFF; cdr3_nt: TGTGCCAGCAGATTCGGACAGAAAGCTTTCTTT
j_call: TRBJ2-7; v_call: TRBV25-1; clone_size: .; d_call: .; cdr3_aa: CARPNDEQYF; cdr3_nt: TGTGCTCGGCCGAACGACGAGCAGTACTTC
j_call: TRBJ2-7; v_call: TRBV29-1; clone_size: once; d_call: .; cdr3_aa: CSVEGPTGEQYF; cdr3_nt: TGCAGCGTTGAAGGCCCGACAGGCGAACAGTACTTC
j_call: TRBJ2-7; v_call: TRBV7-3; clone_size: few; d_call: .; cdr3_aa: CASSAKRLSSSYEQYF; cdr3_nt: TGTGCCAGCAGCGCTAAAAGGCTGTCCTCTTCCTACGAGCAGTACTTC
j_call: TRBJ2-5; v_call: TRBV9; clone_size: many; d_call: .; cdr3_aa: CASSDRDGQETQYF; cdr3_nt: TGTGCCAGCAGCGACAGAGACGGACAAGAGACCCAGTACTTC
j_call: TRBJ1-1; v_call: TRBV24-1; clone_size: .; d_call: TRBD1; cdr3_aa: CATSYTDRAPNTEAFF; cdr3_nt: TGTGCCACCAGTTACACCGACAGGGCCCCGAACACTGAAGCTTTCTTT
j_call: TRBJ1-4; v_call: TRBV9; clone_size: .; d_call: .; cdr3_aa: CASSVGTGATNEKLF; cdr3_nt: .
j_call: TRBJ1-2; v_call: TRBV7-9; clone_size: many; d_call: .; cdr3_aa: CASSLDRVANYGYTF; cdr3_nt: TGTGCCAGCAGCTTAGACAGGGTGGCTAACTATGGCTACACCTTC
j_call: TRBJ2-5; v_call: TRBV7-2; clone_size: .; d_call: .; cdr3_aa: CASSYLGQSPSGSETQYF; cdr3_nt: TGTGCCAGCAGCTACTTAGGTCAGTCCCCGAGTGGCTCGGAGACCCAGTACTTC
j_call: TRBJ1-4; v_call: TRBV9; clone_size: .; d_call: .; cdr3_aa: CASSVGRTNEKLFF; cdr3_nt: TGTGCCAGCAGCGTAGGGAGGACTAATGAAAAACTGTTTTTT
j_call: TRBJ1-1; v_call: TRBV5-8; clone_size: few; d_call: .; cdr3_aa: CASSLFSTAMNTEAFF; cdr3_nt: TGTGCCAGCAGCTTGTTCAGTACAGCCATGAACACTGAAGCTTTCTTT
j_call: TRBJ1-5; v_call: TRBV7-6; clone_size: many; d_call: TRBD1; cdr3_aa: CASSSGQGRNQPQHF; cdr3_nt: TGTGCCAGCAGCTCCGGACAGGGCCGCAATCAGCCCCAGCATTTT
j_call: TRBJ2-7; v_call: TRBV12-3/TRBV12-4; clone_size: many; d_call: TRBD1; cdr3_aa: CASSSQGLYEQYF; cdr3_nt: TGTGCCAGCAGTTCACAGGGGTTGTACGAGCAGTACTTC
j_call: TRBJ1-2; v_call: TRBV12-3/TRBV12-4; clone_size: many; d_call: .; cdr3_aa: CASTWASPDHQGYTF; cdr3_nt: TGTGCCAGCACGTGGGCTAGCCCAGACCACCAAGGCTACACCTTC
j_call: TRBJ1-5; v_call: TRBV25-1; clone_size: many; d_call: TRBD1; cdr3_aa: CASSGATDREPYYSNQPQHF; cdr3_nt: TGTGCCAGCAGTGGGGCGACAGACAGGGAGCCCTACTATAGCAATCAGCCCCAGCATTTT
j_call: TRBJ2-2; v_call: TRBV5-1; clone_size: many; d_call: TRBD1; cdr3_aa: CASSPNRGDVAGELFF; cdr3_nt: TGCGCCAGCAGCCCAAACAGGGGTGACGTCGCCGGGGAGCTGTTTTTT
j_call: TRBJ2-5; v_call: TRBV27; clone_size: .; d_call: TRBD1; cdr3_aa: CASRATGEVETQYF; cdr3_nt: TGTGCCAGCAGGGCCACAGGGGAAGTTGAGACCCAGTACTTC
j_call: TRBJ2-5; v_call: TRBV7-2; clone_size: many; d_call: TRBD2; cdr3_aa: CASSPGLAVIQETQYF; cdr3_nt: TGTGCCAGCAGCCCGGGACTAGCGGTAATTCAAGAGACCCAGTACTTC
j_call: TRBJ1-5; v_call: TRBV6-1; clone_size: .; d_call: .; cdr3_aa: CASIKGILNQPQHF; cdr3_nt: TGTGCCAGCATTAAAGGGATCCTTAATCAGCCCCAGCATTTT
j_call: TRBJ1-5; v_call: TRBV12-5; clone_size: many; d_call: .; cdr3_aa: CASGLLTRGASQPQHF; cdr3_nt: TGTGCTAGTGGTTTGCTAACACGGGGGGCGAGTCAGCCCCAGCATTTT
j_call: TRBJ1-1; v_call: TRBV19; clone_size: .; d_call: TRBD1; cdr3_aa: CASIGQGNTEAFF; cdr3_nt: TGTGCCAGTATCGGACAGGGGAACACTGAAGCTTTCTTT
j_call: TRBJ2-3; v_call: TRBV5-1; clone_size: .; d_call: TRBD2; cdr3_aa: CASSFRAGGPEDTQYF; cdr3_nt: TGCGCCAGCAGCTTTCGGGCGGGAGGGCCCGAAGATACGCAGTATTTT
j_call: TRBJ1-6; v_call: TRBV6-6; clone_size: many; d_call: .; cdr3_aa: CASSPPDRYNSPLHF; cdr3_nt: TGTGCCAGCAGTCCCCCGGACAGATATAATTCACCCCTCCACTTT
j_call: TRBJ2-5; v_call: TRBV7-2; clone_size: .; d_call: TRBD1; cdr3_aa: CASSSLLQGARETQYF; cdr3_nt: TGTGCCAGCAGCTCTTTGTTACAGGGGGCGCGGGAGACCCAGTACTTC
j_call: TRBJ2-3; v_call: TRBV11-2; clone_size: once; d_call: TRBD2; cdr3_aa: CASSKWTSGDTQYF; cdr3_nt: TGTGCCAGCAGCAAATGGACTAGCGGGGATACGCAGTATTTT